This TCR beta chain stems from a study of T-cell reconstitution after alpha-beta-depleted transplantation in children. A TCRbeta library incorporating unique molecular identifiers was prepared. TCRdb recomputed calls from the PCR reads with MiXCR, one row per CDR3 protein. The sample carries under 50,000 distinct CDR3 sequences, about 9% recorded once. Germline V gene lookup returns CDR1 MDHEN and CDR2 SYDVKM. V lost 6 bases and J 0 bases, leaving 12 bases between the germline ends. The CDR3 length is 14 residues. This clonotype was seen repeatedly, ten times or more. Sequencing was performed on PBMCs, mostly from graft donor cells, taken 60 days after TCRalphabeta/CD19-depleted stem cell transplant. The receptor's source is a male patient between 2 and 10 years old who had a stem cell transplant for chronic granulomatous disease, so the T cells may come from the graft donor. This chain uses TRBV28 with TRBJ2-7; D is unresolved. CDR3 nucleotide sequence: TGTGCCAGCAGAACCGGCAGGAGCTCCTACGAGCAGTACTTC. Translating it yields CASRTGRSSYEQYF.